This T cell receptor (beta chain) derives from a study of identical twins. This clonotype came up a few times. TCRdb re-called the 5' RACE reads with MiXCR, one entry per CDR3 protein. The sample shows hundreds of thousands of distinct CDR3 sequences, 21% of them seen only once. Germline lookup yields CDR1 LNHDA and CDR2 SQIVND (reference sequence). CDR3 size: 16 residues. V lost 10 bases to trimming and J lost 1 base, with 20 bases between them. These records were also assigned to another study, of T cells expressing NK-cell markers. That work states: These clonotypes also led the CD3+CD56-NKG2C+ fraction in four donors.

This sequence joins TRBV19 and TRBJ2-1, with D perhaps TRBD1 (6 bases). The sequence was obtained from a woman between 18 and 29 years old in good health. The specimen was PBMCs. The CDR3 DNA reads as TGTGCCACCCAAAAGAAGGGGGACGGGTCCTACAATGAGCAGTTCTTC. The encoded protein is CATQKKGDGSYNEQFF.